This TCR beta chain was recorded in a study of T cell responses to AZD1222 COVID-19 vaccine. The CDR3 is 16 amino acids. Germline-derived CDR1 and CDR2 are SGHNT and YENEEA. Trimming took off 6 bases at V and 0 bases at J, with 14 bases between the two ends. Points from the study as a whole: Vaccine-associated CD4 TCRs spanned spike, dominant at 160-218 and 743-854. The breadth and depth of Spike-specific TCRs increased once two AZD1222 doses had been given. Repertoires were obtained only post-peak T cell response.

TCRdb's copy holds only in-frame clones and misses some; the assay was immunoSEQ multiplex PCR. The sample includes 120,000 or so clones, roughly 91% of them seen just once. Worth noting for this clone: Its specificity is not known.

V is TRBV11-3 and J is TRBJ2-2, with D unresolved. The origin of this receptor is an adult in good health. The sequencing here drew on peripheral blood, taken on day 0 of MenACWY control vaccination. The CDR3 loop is CASRPFGVSNTGELFF. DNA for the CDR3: TGTGCCAGCAGACCATTTGGGGTTTCGAACACCGGGGAGCTGTTTTTT.